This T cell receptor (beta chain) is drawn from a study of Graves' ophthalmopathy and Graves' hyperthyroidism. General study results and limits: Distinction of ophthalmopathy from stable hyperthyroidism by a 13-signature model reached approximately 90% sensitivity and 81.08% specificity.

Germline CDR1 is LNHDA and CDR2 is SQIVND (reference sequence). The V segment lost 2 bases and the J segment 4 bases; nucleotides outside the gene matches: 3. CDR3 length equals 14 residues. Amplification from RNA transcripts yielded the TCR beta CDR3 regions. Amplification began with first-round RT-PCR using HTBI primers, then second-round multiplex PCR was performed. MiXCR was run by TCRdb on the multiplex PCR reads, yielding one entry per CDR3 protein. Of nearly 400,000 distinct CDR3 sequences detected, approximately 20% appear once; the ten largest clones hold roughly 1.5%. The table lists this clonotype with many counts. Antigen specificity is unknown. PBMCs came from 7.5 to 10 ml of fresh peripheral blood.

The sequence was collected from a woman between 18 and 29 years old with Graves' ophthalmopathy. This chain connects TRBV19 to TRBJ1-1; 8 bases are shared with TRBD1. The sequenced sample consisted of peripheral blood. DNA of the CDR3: TGTGCCAGTAGTATAACAGGGGGAAGCACTGAAGCTTTCTTT. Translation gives CASSITGGSTEAFF.